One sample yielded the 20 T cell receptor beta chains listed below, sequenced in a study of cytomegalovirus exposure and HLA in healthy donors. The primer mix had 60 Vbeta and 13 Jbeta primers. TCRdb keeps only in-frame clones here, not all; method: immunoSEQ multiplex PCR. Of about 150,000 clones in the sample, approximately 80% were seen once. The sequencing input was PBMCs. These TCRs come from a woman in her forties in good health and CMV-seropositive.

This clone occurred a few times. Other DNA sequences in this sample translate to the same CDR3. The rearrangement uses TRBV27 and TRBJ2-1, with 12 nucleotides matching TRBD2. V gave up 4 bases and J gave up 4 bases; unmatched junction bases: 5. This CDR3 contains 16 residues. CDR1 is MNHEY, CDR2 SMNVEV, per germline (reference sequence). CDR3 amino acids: CASSSPTSGSYNEQFF. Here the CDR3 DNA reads TGTGCCAGCAGTTCGCCGACTAGCGGGAGTTACAATGAGCAGTTCTTC.

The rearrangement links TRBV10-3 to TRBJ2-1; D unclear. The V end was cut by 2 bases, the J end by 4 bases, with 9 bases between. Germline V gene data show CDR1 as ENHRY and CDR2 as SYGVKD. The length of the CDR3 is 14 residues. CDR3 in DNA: TGTGCCATCAGTGAGAATCGCGGTTACAATGAGCAGTTCTTC. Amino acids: CAISENRGYNEQFF.

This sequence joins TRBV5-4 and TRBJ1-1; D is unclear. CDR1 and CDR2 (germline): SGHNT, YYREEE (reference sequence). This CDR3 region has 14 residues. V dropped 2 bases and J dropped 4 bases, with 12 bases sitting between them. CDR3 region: CASSLLQIGTEAFF. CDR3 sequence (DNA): TGTGCCAGCAGCTTACTACAAATTGGCACTGAAGCTTTCTTT. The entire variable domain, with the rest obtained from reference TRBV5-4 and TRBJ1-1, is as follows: ETGVTQSPTHLIKTRGQQVTLRCSSQSGHNTVSWYQQALGQGPQFIFQYYREEENGRGNFPPRFSGLQFPNYSSELNVNALELDDSALYLCASSLLQIGTEAFFGQGTRLTVV.

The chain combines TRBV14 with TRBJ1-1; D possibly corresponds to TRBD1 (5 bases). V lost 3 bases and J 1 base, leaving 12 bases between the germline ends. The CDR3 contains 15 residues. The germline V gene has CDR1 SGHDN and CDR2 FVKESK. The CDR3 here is CASSQGGTWNTEAFF. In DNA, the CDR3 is TGTGCCAGCAGCCAGGGCGGGACCTGGAACACTGAAGCTTTCTTT.

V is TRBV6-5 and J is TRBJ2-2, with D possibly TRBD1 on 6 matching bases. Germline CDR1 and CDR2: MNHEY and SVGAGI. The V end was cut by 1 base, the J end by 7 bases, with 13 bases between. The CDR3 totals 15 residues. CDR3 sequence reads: CASSYLAGDDGELFF. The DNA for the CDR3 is TGTGCCAGCAGTTACTTGGCAGGGGACGACGGGGAGCTGTTTTTT.

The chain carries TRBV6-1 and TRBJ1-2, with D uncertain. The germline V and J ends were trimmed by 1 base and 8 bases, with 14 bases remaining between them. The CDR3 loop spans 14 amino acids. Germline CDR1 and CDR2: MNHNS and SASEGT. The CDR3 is CASSEVQIGGGYTF. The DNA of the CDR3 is TGTGCCAGCAGTGAAGTACAGATCGGAGGCGGCTACACCTTC.

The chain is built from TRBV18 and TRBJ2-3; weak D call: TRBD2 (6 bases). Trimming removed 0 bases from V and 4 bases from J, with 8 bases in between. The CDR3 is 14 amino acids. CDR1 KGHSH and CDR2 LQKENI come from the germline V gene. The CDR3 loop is CASSPPTGADTQYF. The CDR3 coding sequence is TGTGCCAGCTCACCACCGACGGGGGCAGATACGCAGTATTTT.

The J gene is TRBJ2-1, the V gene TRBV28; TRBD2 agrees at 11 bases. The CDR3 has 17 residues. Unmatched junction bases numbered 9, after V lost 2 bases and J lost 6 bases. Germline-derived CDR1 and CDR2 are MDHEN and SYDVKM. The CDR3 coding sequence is TGTGCCAGCAGTTTAGTGACTAGCGGGACCCTATTCAATGAGCAGTTCTTC. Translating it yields CASSLVTSGTLFNEQFF.

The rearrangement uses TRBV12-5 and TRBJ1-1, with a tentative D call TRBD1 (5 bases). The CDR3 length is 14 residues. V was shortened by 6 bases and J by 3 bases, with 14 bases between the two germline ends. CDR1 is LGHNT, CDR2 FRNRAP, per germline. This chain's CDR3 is CASGGDGRYTEAFF. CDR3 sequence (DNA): TGTGCTAGTGGAGGGGACGGGAGGTACACTGAAGCTTTCTTT. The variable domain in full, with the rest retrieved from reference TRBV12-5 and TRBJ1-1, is DARVTQTPRHKVTEMGQEVTMRCQPILGHNTVFWYRQTMMQGLELLAYFRNRAPLDDSGMPKDRFSAEMPDATLATLKIQPSEPRDSAVYFCASGGDGRYTEAFFGQGTRLTVV.

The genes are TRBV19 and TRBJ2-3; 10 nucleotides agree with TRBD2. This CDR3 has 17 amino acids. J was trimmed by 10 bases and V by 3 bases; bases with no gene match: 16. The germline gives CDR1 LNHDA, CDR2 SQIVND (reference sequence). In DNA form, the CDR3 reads TGTGCCAGTAGTATCTCGCTGTCTAGCGGGAGTATGGGCTCGCAGTATTTT. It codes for CASSISLSSGSMGSQYF.

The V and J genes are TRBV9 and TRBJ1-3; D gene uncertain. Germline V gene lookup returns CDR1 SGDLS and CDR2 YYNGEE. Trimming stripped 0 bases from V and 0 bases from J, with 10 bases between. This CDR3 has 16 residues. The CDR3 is CASSVEMGSSGNTIYF. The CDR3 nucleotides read TGTGCCAGCAGCGTAGAGATGGGCAGCTCTGGAAACACCATATATTTT. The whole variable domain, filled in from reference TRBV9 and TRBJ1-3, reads DSGVTQTPKHLITATGQRVTLRCSPRSGDLSVYWYQQSLDQGLQFLIQYYNGEERAKGNILERFSAQQFPDLHSELNLSSLELGDSALYFCASSVEMGSSGNTIYFGEGSWLTVV.

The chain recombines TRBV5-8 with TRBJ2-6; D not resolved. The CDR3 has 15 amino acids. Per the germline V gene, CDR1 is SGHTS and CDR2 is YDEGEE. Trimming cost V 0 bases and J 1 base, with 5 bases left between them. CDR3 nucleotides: TGTGCCAGCAGCTTGGGTCGTTCTGGGGCCAACGTCCTGACTTTC. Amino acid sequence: CASSLGRSGANVLTF.

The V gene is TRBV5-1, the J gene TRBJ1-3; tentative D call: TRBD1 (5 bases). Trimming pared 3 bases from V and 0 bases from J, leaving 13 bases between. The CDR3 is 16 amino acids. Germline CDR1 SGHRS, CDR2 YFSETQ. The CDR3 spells CASSSNRQSSGNTIYF. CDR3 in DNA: TGCGCCAGCAGCTCCAACAGGCAGAGCTCTGGAAACACCATATATTTT.

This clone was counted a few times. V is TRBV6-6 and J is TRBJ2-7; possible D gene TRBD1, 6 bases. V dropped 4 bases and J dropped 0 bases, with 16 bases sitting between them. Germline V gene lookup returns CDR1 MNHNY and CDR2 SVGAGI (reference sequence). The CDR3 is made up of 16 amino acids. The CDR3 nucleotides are TGTGCCAGCAGTTCTACCAGGGGTGCAAGCTCCTACGAGCAGTACTTC. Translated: CASSSTRGASSYEQYF.

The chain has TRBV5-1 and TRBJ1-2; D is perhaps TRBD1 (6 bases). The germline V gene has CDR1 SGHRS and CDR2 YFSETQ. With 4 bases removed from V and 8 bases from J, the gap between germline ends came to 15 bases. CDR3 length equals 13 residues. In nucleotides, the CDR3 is TGCGCCAGCAGCGTGGACAGTGCCTGGGGCTACACCTTC. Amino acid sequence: CASSVDSAWGYTF.

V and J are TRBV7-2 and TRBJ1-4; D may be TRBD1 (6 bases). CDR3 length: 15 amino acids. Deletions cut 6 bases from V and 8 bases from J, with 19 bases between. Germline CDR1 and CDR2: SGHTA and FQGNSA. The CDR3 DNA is TGTGCCAGCAGGTTGGGGGCAGGGCGCGGCGAAAAACTGTTTTTT. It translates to CASRLGAGRGEKLFF.

CDR3 in DNA: TGCGCCAGCAGCCAAGATCATCAGGGGGCTAGGTATGGCTACACCTTC. It codes for CASSQDHQGARYGYTF. The chain carries TRBV4-3 and TRBJ1-2; TRBD1 matches 8 bases. The ends lost 0 bases at V and 5 bases at J; junction bases unmatched: 8. Per the germline V gene, CDR1 is LGHNA and CDR2 is YSLEER. This CDR3 comprises 16 residues.

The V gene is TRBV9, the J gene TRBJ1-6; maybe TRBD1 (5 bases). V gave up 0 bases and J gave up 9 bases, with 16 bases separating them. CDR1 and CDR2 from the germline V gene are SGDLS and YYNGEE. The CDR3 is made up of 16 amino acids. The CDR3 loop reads CASSVAQGWSPSPLHF. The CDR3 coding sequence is TGTGCCAGCAGCGTAGCTCAGGGATGGAGTCCTTCACCCCTCCACTTT.

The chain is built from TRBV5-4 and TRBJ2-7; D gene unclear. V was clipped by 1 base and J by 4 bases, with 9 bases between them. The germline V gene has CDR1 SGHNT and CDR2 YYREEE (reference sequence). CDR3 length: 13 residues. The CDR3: CASSLPNEYEQYF. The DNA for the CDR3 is TGTGCCAGCAGCTTGCCGAACGAGTACGAGCAGTACTTC.

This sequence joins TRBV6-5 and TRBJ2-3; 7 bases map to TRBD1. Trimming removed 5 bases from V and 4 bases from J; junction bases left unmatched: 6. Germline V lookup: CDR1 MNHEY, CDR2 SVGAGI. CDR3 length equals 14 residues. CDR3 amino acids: CASSPTGLPDTQYF. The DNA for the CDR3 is TGTGCCAGCAGTCCGACAGGGTTGCCAGATACGCAGTATTTT.